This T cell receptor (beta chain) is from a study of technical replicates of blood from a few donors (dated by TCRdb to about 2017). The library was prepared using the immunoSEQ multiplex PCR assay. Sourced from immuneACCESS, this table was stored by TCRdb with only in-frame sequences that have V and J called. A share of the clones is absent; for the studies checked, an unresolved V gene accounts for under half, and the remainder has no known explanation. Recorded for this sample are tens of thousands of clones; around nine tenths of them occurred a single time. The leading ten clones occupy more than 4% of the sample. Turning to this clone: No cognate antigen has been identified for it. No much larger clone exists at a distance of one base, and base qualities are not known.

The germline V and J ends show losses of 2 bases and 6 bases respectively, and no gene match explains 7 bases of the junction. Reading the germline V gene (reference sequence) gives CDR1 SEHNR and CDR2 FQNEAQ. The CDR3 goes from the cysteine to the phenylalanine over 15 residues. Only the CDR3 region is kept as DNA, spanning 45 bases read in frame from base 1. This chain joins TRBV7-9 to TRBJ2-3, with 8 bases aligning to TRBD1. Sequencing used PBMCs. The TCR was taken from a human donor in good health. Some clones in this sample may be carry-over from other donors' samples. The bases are TGTGCCAGCAGCTTATTTAGGACAGGGTTTGATACGCAGTATTTT. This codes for CASSLFRTGFDTQYF.